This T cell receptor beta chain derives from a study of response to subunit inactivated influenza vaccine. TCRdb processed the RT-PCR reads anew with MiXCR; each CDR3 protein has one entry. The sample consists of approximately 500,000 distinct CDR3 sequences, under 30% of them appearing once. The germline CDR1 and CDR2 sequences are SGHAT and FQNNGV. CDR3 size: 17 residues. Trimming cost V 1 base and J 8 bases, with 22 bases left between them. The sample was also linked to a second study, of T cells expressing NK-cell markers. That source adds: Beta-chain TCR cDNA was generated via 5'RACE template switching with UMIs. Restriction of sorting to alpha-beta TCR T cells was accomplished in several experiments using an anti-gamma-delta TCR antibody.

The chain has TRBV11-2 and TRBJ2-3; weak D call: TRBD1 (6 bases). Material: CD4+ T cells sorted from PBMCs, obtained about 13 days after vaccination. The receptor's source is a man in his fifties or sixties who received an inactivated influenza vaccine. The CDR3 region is CASSLATPGTTRSTQYF. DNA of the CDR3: TGTGCCAGCAGCTTAGCCACACCCGGGACAACCCGTAGTACGCAGTATTTT.